This T cell receptor (beta chain) was sequenced in a study of breast tumors, draining lymph nodes, adjacent tissues. Study results and limitations: Tumor T cell lymph node origin was a supported hypothesis, not proven. Most tumor T cells seemingly derive from lymph node, then expand in tumor. Tumors had less TCR diversity than lymph nodes, more than nontumor tissue. Luminal-like breast cancer showed significantly greater tumor-nontumor repertoire similarity than basal-like breast cancer did.

A word on this clonotype: Its antigen is currently unknown.

Axillary draining lymph nodes of breast cancer patients supplied the node samples. TCRdb redid the calling of the multiplex PCR reads with MiXCR, one entry per CDR3 protein. The sample has roughly 100,000 distinct CDR3 sequences, about 31% seen once. V shed 0 bases and J shed 5 bases, with 9 bases lying between them. This CDR3 comprises 13 residues. The germline V gene encodes CDR1 SGDLS and CDR2 YYNGEE. The J gene is TRBJ2-7, the V gene TRBV9; D is ambiguous. Specimen: axillary lymph node tissue. The clonotype originates from a female donor with breast cancer. Some clones in this sample may be carry-over from other donors' samples. This chain's CDR3 is CASSVDVLDEQYF. Written as DNA, the CDR3 is TGTGCCAGCAGCGTAGATGTCCTAGACGAGCAGTACTTC. The variable domain in full, with the rest retrieved from reference TRBV9 and TRBJ2-7, is DSGVTQTPKHLITATGQRVTLRCSPRSGDLSVYWYQQSLDQGLQFLIQYYNGEERAKGNILERFSAQQFPDLHSELNLSSLELGDSALYFCASSVDVLDEQYFGPGTRLTVT.